The 15 T cell receptor beta chains listed next were all sequenced from one sample in a study of OX40 agonist ivuxolimab in advanced cancers. TCRdb's copy holds only in-frame clones and misses some; the assay was immunoSEQ multiplex PCR. The data show around 46,000 clones, with around nine tenths seen just once and approximately 12% held by the top ten. This material consisted of CD4+ or CD8+ T cells sorted from blood, taken in a trial of the OX40 agonist ivuxolimab. The receptors were sampled from an adult with an advanced solid tumor such as melanoma, head and neck, liver or kidney cancer.

The rearrangement joins TRBV19 to TRBJ1-1; TRBD1 is a possible D gene (6 bases). Per the germline V gene, CDR1 is LNHDA and CDR2 is SQIVND (reference sequence). The V and J ends lost 4 bases and 6 bases respectively, with 15 bases between them. The CDR3 extends over 14 amino acids. The CDR3 bases are TGTGCCAGTAGTACTCTCGGGGGCTCCGCTGAAGCTTTCTTT. This gives the protein CASSTLGGSAEAFF. The full variable domain, rest sourced from reference TRBV19 and TRBJ1-1, is DGGITQSPKYLFRKEGQNVTLSCEQNLNHDAMYWYRQDPGQGLRLIYYSQIVNDFQKGDIAEGYSVSREKKESFPLTVTSAQKNPTAFYLCASSTLGGSAEAFFGQGTRLTVV.

V and J are TRBV29-1 and TRBJ1-2; the D is unclear. V lost 5 bases, J lost 3 bases, and 13 bases lay in between. The length of the CDR3 is 13 residues. Germline CDR1 reads SQVTM; CDR2 reads ANQGSEA. The CDR3, as DNA: TGCAGCGTTCGTGCCCTGATTGACTATGGCTACACCTTC. The encoded protein is CSVRALIDYGYTF.

The V and J genes are TRBV28 and TRBJ2-7, with 8 bases identical to TRBD2. CDR1 and CDR2 from the germline V gene are MDHEN and SYDVKM. The CDR3 is made up of 14 amino acids. After removal of 7 bases from V and 1 base from J, the junction contained 6 bases not matched to a gene. CDR3 protein: CASTTGTSSYEQYF. The CDR3 nucleotides read TGTGCCAGCACCACCGGGACTAGTTCCTACGAGCAGTACTTC.

The chain carries TRBV11-3 and TRBJ1-1; D ambiguous. The CDR3 is 13 residues long. Germline-derived CDR1 and CDR2 are SGHNT and YENEEA. Trimming took 5 bases from V and 4 from J, leaving 11 bases between them. CDR3 nucleotides: TGTGCCAGCAGCCACGGTCCGGGCACTGAAGCTTTCTTT. Its protein is CASSHGPGTEAFF.

The chain carries TRBV21-1 and TRBJ2-1; the table's D call of TRBD2 was not tested on the DNA. TRBV21-1 is deemed a pseudogene. This CDR3 is built from 15 residues. CDR3 sequence: CASSPSGRASYEQFF. In DNA form, the CDR3 reads TGTGCCAGCAGCCCTAGCGGGAGGGCTAGCTATGAGCAGTTCTTC.

The chain joins TRBV18 to TRBJ2-7; D gene unclear. CDR1 and CDR2 from the germline V gene are KGHSH and LQKENI. V lost 3 bases, J lost 3 bases, and 6 bases lay in between. The CDR3 extends over 12 amino acids. CDR3 region: CASSPRNYEQYF. The CDR3 DNA sequence: TGTGCCAGCTCACCCCGAAACTACGAGCAGTACTTC.

This rearrangement joins TRBV7-9 to TRBJ1-2; no definite D call. Germline-derived CDR1 and CDR2 are SEHNR and FQNEAQ (reference sequence). The V end lost 2 bases, the J end lost 7 bases, and 14 bases lay between the germline ends. This CDR3 region has 14 residues. CDR3 in DNA: TGTGCCAGCAGCTTATTTGCCAGTAGTGCTGGCTACACCTTC. This encodes CASSLFASSAGYTF.

The chain has TRBV7-8 and TRBJ2-1; 7 positions match TRBD2. Germline V CDR1 and CDR2: SGHVS, FQNEAQ. Trimming cost V 5 bases and J 6 bases; bases outside gene matches: 1. This CDR3 is 12 amino acids long. Written as DNA, the CDR3 is TGTGCCAGCAGCCCGGGGGGCAATGAGCAGTTCTTC. Translating gives CASSPGGNEQFF.

This clone was picked up one time. This chain connects TRBV7-8 to TRBJ2-7, with TRBD1 matching over 11 bases. CDR1 is SGHVS, CDR2 FQNEAQ, per germline. J was trimmed by 3 bases and V by 5 bases; bases with no gene match: 6. The CDR3 contains 15 residues. In DNA, the CDR3 is TGTGCCAGCAGCGAGGGGACAGGGGGGGGCTACGAGCAGTACTTC. Translation: CASSEGTGGGYEQYF.

J is TRBJ1-1 and V is TRBV4-1; D not resolved. Germline CDR1 is MGHRA and CDR2 is YSYEKL. V was cut by 1 base and J by 3 bases, with 3 bases left in between. The CDR3 totals 12 residues. Here the CDR3 DNA reads TGCGCCAGCAGCCAAGGGGACACTGAAGCTTTCTTT. The encoded protein is CASSQGDTEAFF.

The J gene is TRBJ2-7, the V gene TRBV7-9; D might be TRBD1 (6 bases). This CDR3 region has 15 residues. Germline values: CDR1 SEHNR, CDR2 FQNEAQ (reference sequence). Trimming removed 4 bases from V and 7 bases from J, with 20 bases in between. CDR3 residues: CASSSVGTIFSEQYF. The CDR3 DNA reads TGTGCCAGCAGCTCGGTCGGGACAATATTTTCTGAGCAGTACTTC.

The chain carries TRBV7-2 and TRBJ1-4; unclear D gene. The CDR3 sequence is 15 residues long. Trimming stripped 1 base from V and 7 bases from J, with 13 bases between. Germline assignment: CDR1 SGHTA and CDR2 FQGNSA. The CDR3 DNA reads as TGTGCCAGCAGCTTAGAGGCGGGTCAGGCTGAAAAACTGTTTTTT. It is translated as CASSLEAGQAEKLFF.

The V and J genes are TRBV9 and TRBJ2-3; the D is unclear. V was clipped by 4 bases and J by 3 bases, with 18 bases between them. There are 16 residues in the CDR3. CDR1 SGDLS and CDR2 YYNGEE come from the germline V gene. CDR3 nucleotide sequence: TGTGCCAGCAGCCCTTTCGAATGGATTCTGACAGATACGCAGTATTTT. This codes for CASSPFEWILTDTQYF.

The chain recombines TRBV27 with TRBJ2-1; D is unclear. CDR1 and CDR2 (germline): MNHEY, SMNVEV (reference sequence). With 4 bases removed from V and 4 bases from J, the gap between germline ends came to 14 bases. The CDR3 spans 15 residues. The CDR3 here is CASSSLIFGYNEQFF. CDR3 sequence (DNA): TGTGCCAGCAGTTCCCTAATCTTCGGGTACAATGAGCAGTTCTTC.

The gene calls are TRBV2 and TRBJ2-1; no definite D call. CDR1 is SNHLY and CDR2 is FYNNEI in the germline V gene. There are 15 residues in the CDR3. The V gene lost 1 base and the J gene lost 7 bases, with 14 bases spanning the gap. CDR3 sequence (DNA): TGTGCCAGCAGTGAAGGGCTAGGGCTCGAAAATGAGCAGTTCTTC. Translating gives CASSEGLGLENEQFF.